Presented here are 18 T cell receptor beta chains from one specimen sequenced in a study of OX40 agonist ivuxolimab in advanced cancers. The method was immunoSEQ multiplex PCR; TCRdb's version includes in-frame clones alone and lacks a portion of them. This sample has roughly 50,000 clones; about 89% occur once, and the top ten carry 1.4%. This sample comprised CD4+ or CD8+ T cells sorted from blood, obtained in a trial of the OX40 agonist ivuxolimab. The receptors were gathered from an adult with an advanced solid tumor such as melanoma, head and neck, liver or kidney cancer.

The gene calls are TRBV2 and TRBJ1-5, with TRBD1 matching over 7 bases. This CDR3 is 16 amino acids long. Looked up from germline, CDR1 is SNHLY and CDR2 is FYNNEI. The V gene end was trimmed by 6 bases and the J gene end by 2 bases; junction bases not matched to a gene: 10. The DNA of the CDR3 is TGTGCCAGCAGACTCGGACAGGCCCCCGGCAATCAGCCCCAGCATTTT. Amino acids: CASRLGQAPGNQPQHF. The entire variable domain, with the rest obtained from reference TRBV2 and TRBJ1-5, is as follows: EPEVTQTPSHQVTQMGQEVILRCVPISNHLYFYWYRQILGQKVEFLVSFYNNEISEKSEIFDDQFSVERPDGSNFTLKIRSTKLEDSAMYFCASRLGQAPGNQPQHFGDGTRLSIL.

The chain combines TRBV9 with TRBJ1-1, with D hard to call. Per germline, CDR1 SGDLS and CDR2 YYNGEE. V lost 0 bases and J lost 1, with 4 bases in between. The CDR3 is 13 amino acids. The CDR3 bases are TGTGCCAGCAGCGTAGCTACGAACACTGAAGCTTTCTTT. Protein product: CASSVATNTEAFF. Full variable domain (rest looked up from reference TRBV9 and TRBJ1-1): DSGVTQTPKHLITATGQRVTLRCSPRSGDLSVYWYQQSLDQGLQFLIQYYNGEERAKGNILERFSAQQFPDLHSELNLSSLELGDSALYFCASSVATNTEAFFGQGTRLTVV.

This clone was recorded only once. The V call is TRBV18, the J call TRBJ1-5; no clear D. Germline CDR1 and CDR2: KGHSH and LQKENI. V lost 0 bases and J lost 11, with 14 bases in between. This CDR3 is 14 amino acids long. CDR3 sequence reads: CASSPPDRSGTQHF. CDR3 in DNA: TGTGCCAGCTCACCACCCGATCGTAGTGGGACCCAGCATTTT.

The chain is built from TRBV28 and TRBJ2-2, with TRBD1 matching over 7 bases. V lost 1 base, J lost 2 bases, and 4 bases stayed unmatched. The CDR3 runs to 16 residues. The V gene's germline CDR1 is MDHEN and CDR2 SYDVKM. The CDR3: CASSLLTGLNTGELFF. The CDR3, as DNA: TGTGCCAGCAGTTTATTGACAGGGCTCAACACCGGGGAGCTGTTTTTT. Full variable domain (remainder filled in from reference TRBV28 and TRBJ2-2): DVKVTQSSRYLVKRTGEKVFLECVQDMDHENMFWYRQDPGLGLRLIYFSYDVKMKEKGDIPEGYSVSREKKERFSLILESASTNQTSMYLCASSLLTGLNTGELFFGEGSRLTVL.

This clone has a single count. This chain uses TRBV4-1 with TRBJ2-1, with 9 positions matching TRBD1. The V and J ends lost 0 bases and 2 bases, in that order; junction bases with no gene match: 8. The CDR3 contains 18 residues. Germline lookup yields CDR1 MGHRA and CDR2 YSYEKL. For the CDR3, the DNA is TGCGCCAGCAGCCAAGATCAGGGGAGACAGGGGGCCTACAATGAGCAGTTCTTC. It translates to CASSQDQGRQGAYNEQFF.

The rearrangement links TRBV4-2 to TRBJ2-7; TRBD1 matches at 7 bases. Per the germline V gene, CDR1 is LGHNA and CDR2 is YNFKEQ. The CDR3 length is 16 residues. J lost 2 bases, V lost 0 bases, and 7 bases had no gene match. The DNA for the CDR3 is TGTGCCAGCAGCCAAGATGCAGGGACAGATGCCTACGAGCAGTACTTC. Translation gives CASSQDAGTDAYEQYF.

As DNA, the CDR3 is TGTGCCAGCAGCTCCGGGACTAACTCCTACGAGCAGTACTTC. This gives the protein CASSSGTNSYEQYF. The V call is TRBV5-4, the J call TRBJ2-7; 7 nucleotides agree with TRBD2. Losses at the gene ends were 3 bases for V and 0 bases for J; bases not matched to a gene: 3. This CDR3 has 14 amino acids. CDR1 and CDR2 from the germline V gene are SGHNT and YYREEE (reference sequence).

The genes are TRBV16 and TRBJ2-7; possible D gene TRBD1, 7 bases. The germline V gene encodes CDR1 KGHSY and CDR2 FQNENV. Trimming cost V 2 bases and J 2 bases, with 10 bases left between them. The CDR3 covers 14 residues. This chain's CDR3 is CASSQGGGPYEQYF. The CDR3 DNA is TGTGCCAGCAGCCAAGGAGGGGGCCCCTACGAGCAGTACTTC.

The rearrangement links TRBV6-5 to TRBJ1-2; D unresolved. Germline V gives CDR1 MNHEY, CDR2 SVGAGI. This CDR3 contains 16 residues. The V gene lost 0 bases and the J gene lost 0 bases, with 11 bases spanning the gap. The CDR3 protein is CASSYSGRESNYGYTF. CDR3 DNA: TGTGCCAGCAGTTACTCCGGGAGGGAATCTAACTATGGCTACACCTTC.

This rearrangement joins TRBV5-1 to TRBJ2-2; 9 positions agree with TRBD1. In germline, CDR1 is SGHRS, CDR2 YFSETQ. The CDR3 totals 14 residues. V trimming: 9 bases; J trimming: 3 bases; junction bases outside the gene matches: 6. CDR3 nucleotide sequence: TGCGCCACCACGGGACAGGGAGACACCGGGGAGCTGTTTTTT. Encoded protein: CATTGQGDTGELFF.

This sequence joins TRBV28 and TRBJ2-3, with D perhaps matching TRBD2 (6 bases). Trimming stripped 6 bases from V and 0 bases from J, with 13 bases between. Germline V gene data show CDR1 as MDHEN and CDR2 as SYDVKM. The CDR3 spans 15 residues. The CDR3 coding sequence is TGTGCCAGCAGCGCTGCGGGGCTTAGCACAGATACGCAGTATTTT. It encodes CASSAAGLSTDTQYF.

This chain uses TRBV19 with TRBJ2-7, with TRBD1 matching 9 bases. The germline gives CDR1 LNHDA, CDR2 SQIVND (reference sequence). This CDR3 comprises 13 residues. Unmatched junction bases numbered 4, after V lost 4 bases and J lost 6 bases. This CDR3 is CASSTTGGSEQYF. CDR3 DNA sequence: TGTGCCAGTAGTACCACAGGGGGCAGCGAGCAGTACTTC. The full variable domain, its missing parts supplied by reference TRBV19 and TRBJ2-7, is DGGITQSPKYLFRKEGQNVTLSCEQNLNHDAMYWYRQDPGQGLRLIYYSQIVNDFQKGDIAEGYSVSREKKESFPLTVTSAQKNPTAFYLCASSTTGGSEQYFGPGTRLTVT.

The V call is TRBV5-1, the J call TRBJ1-4, with TRBD1 identical over 7 bases. CDR1 is SGHRS and CDR2 is YFSETQ in the germline V gene. The CDR3 length is 14 residues. With 7 bases clipped from V and 7 bases from J, the junction kept 10 bases outside the gene matches. The CDR3 DNA reads as TGCGCCAGCTCGCGTGGGACAGATTCTGAAAAACTGTTTTTT. This translates into CASSRGTDSEKLFF.

The rearrangement uses TRBV5-1 and TRBJ2-7; TRBD2 matches 7 bases. This CDR3 comprises 14 residues. Per the germline V gene, CDR1 is SGHRS and CDR2 is YFSETQ. Losses at the gene ends were 2 bases for V and 4 bases for J; bases not matched to a gene: 6. The CDR3 sequence is CASSLGLADYEQYF. The CDR3 DNA reads as TGCGCCAGCAGCTTAGGGCTAGCGGATTACGAGCAGTACTTC.

This clone appeared once. The chain uses TRBV29-1 and TRBJ2-3; D remains ambiguous. The V gene's germline CDR1 is SQVTM and CDR2 ANQGSEA. Trimming took off 3 bases at V and 5 bases at J, with 6 bases between the two ends. This CDR3 spans 11 amino acids. CDR3 nucleotides: TGCAGCGTTGACCCCAAAGATACGCAGTATTTT. Its protein is CSVDPKDTQYF.

The chain joins TRBV28 to TRBJ1-5; no firm D call. The V gene's germline CDR1 is MDHEN and CDR2 SYDVKM. CDR3 length: 12 residues. The V and J ends lost 5 bases and 4 bases respectively, with 6 bases between them. CDR3 in amino acids: CASSLFNQPQHF. The CDR3, as DNA: TGTGCCAGCAGTCTATTTAATCAGCCCCAGCATTTT.

This chain connects TRBV5-6 to TRBJ2-5; 8 bases map to TRBD1. The CDR3 extends over 13 amino acids. J was trimmed by 7 bases and V by 4 bases; bases with no gene match: 6. Germline CDR1 reads SGHDT; CDR2 reads YYEEEE. For the CDR3, the DNA is TGTGCCAGCAGCAGGGACAGGAAGACGACCCAGTACTTC. Translation: CASSRDRKTTQYF. The full variable domain, its missing parts supplied by reference TRBV5-6 and TRBJ2-5, is DAGVTQSPTHLIKTRGQQVTLRCSPKSGHDTVSWYQQALGQGPQFIFQYYEEEERQRGNFPDRFSGHQFPNYSSELNVNALLLGDSALYLCASSRDRKTTQYFGPGTRLLVL.

This CDR3 is CASSEPSRASGRDTDTQYF. CDR3 nucleotides: TGTGCCAGCTCGGAACCTAGTCGGGCTAGCGGACGTGACACAGATACGCAGTATTTT. This chain joins TRBV7-9 and TRBJ2-3; TRBD2 aligns across 7 bases. Germline V lookup: CDR1 SEHNR, CDR2 FQNEAQ (reference sequence). V lost 8 bases, J lost 2 bases, and 22 bases stayed unmatched. The length of the CDR3 is 19 residues.